The sample holds many counts of the clone carrying this T cell receptor beta chain. Its antigen is as yet unknown. V gave up 4 bases and J gave up 6 bases, with 16 bases separating them. The CDR3 length is 14 residues. Per germline, CDR1 LNHNV and CDR2 YYDKDF (reference sequence). Orbital computed tomography, together with clinical symptoms, serum thyroxine, TRAb and thyroid ultrasound, was used for diagnosis. PBMCs were density-gradient isolated from approximately 10 ml fresh blood. This sample is drawn from a study of Graves' ophthalmopathy and Graves' hyperthyroidism. Findings and caveats of the study: From stable hyperthyroidism, ophthalmopathy was separated by a 13-signature model with 85% to 90% sensitivity and less than 82% specificity.

The authors amplified TCR beta CDR3 regions, and they did so from RNA transcripts for repertoire sequencing. The first round was an RT-PCR with HTBI primers, and the second round was a multiplex PCR. TCRdb reprocessed the multiplex PCR reads via MiXCR and lists one record per CDR3 protein. The sample has over 150,000 distinct CDR3 sequences, less than 45% seen once. Sequenced: peripheral blood. The chain recombines TRBV15 with TRBJ2-7, with D possibly matching TRBD1 (6 bases). This clonotype was sampled from a woman between 40 and 50 years old with Graves' ophthalmopathy. CDR3: CATSTKQTGREQYF. Here the CDR3 DNA reads TGTGCCACCAGCACGAAACAGACAGGTCGCGAGCAGTACTTC.